This T cell receptor beta chain was recorded in a study of T-cell memory formation after mild COVID-19. This CDR3 has 13 residues. Looked up from germline, CDR1 is SQVTM and CDR2 is ANQGSEA. V gave up 4 bases and J gave up 8 bases; unmatched junction bases: 8. Using its own MiXCR run on the 5' RACE reads, TCRdb lists one record per CDR3 protein. The table includes hundreds of thousands of distinct CDR3 sequences, less than 25% detected once. This receptor was taken from an adult woman who had mild COVID-19 (a few samples of this study predate the infection). Cell type and time point are not known. Sequencing used PBMCs or a T cell subset sorted from them (not recorded which). The V call is TRBV29-1, the J call TRBJ2-1; 7 bases align to TRBD2. In DNA form, the CDR3 reads TGCAGCGTTGGGTGGGGGGGTAGTGATGAGCAGTTCTTC. Translation: CSVGWGGSDEQFF.